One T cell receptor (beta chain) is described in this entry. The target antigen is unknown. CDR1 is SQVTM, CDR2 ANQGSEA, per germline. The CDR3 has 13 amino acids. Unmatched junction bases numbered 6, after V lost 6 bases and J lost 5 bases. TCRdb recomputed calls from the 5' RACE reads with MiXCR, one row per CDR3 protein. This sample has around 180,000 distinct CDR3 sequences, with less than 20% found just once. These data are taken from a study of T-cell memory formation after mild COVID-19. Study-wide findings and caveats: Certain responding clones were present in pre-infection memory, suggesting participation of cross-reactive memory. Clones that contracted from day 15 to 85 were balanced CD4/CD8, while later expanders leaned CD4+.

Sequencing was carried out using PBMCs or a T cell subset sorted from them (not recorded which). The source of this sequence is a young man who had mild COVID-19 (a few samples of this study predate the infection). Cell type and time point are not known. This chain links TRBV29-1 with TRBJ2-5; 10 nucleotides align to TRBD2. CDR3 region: CSVGAGGPETQYF. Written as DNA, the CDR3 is TGCAGCGTGGGAGCGGGGGGGCCCGAGACCCAGTACTTC. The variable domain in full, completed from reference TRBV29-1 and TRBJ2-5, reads SAVISQKPSRDICQRGTSLTIQCQVDSQVTMMFWYRQQPGQSLTLIATANQGSEATYESGFVIDKFPISRPNLTFSTLTVSNMSPEDSSIYLCSVGAGGPETQYFGPGTRLLVL.